Included here is one T cell receptor beta chain sequence, with context. The record originates from a study of sequential checkpoint blockade in melanoma. Sequencing was performed with immunoSEQ multiplex PCR; in TCRdb, only in-frame clones are kept and a portion is missing. Altogether about 13,000 clones are present, 25% to 35% being singletons, with the ten largest covering roughly 17%. Described treatment: randomized to nivolumab then ipilimumab (arm A) or the reverse (arm B). Sequencing used tumor tissue (inferred from file names), obtained from a patient given nivolumab and ipilimumab in sequence. The source is a human donor with melanoma.

This chain's CDR3 is CASSLEVAGRDEQFF. CDR3 bases: TGTGCCAGCAGCTTGGAGGTAGCCGGGAGGGATGAGCAGTTCTTC. This chain uses TRBV11-3 with TRBJ2-1; 8 positions match TRBD2. This CDR3 has 15 amino acids. CDR1 is SGHNT, CDR2 YENEEA, per germline. The J segment lost 8 bases and the V segment lost 3 bases, leaving 9 bases of the junction unmatched.